These 4 T cell receptor beta chains were sequenced from one sample in a study of beta chain features in type 1 diabetes. Study findings and constraints: Shortening that was moderate but significant affected the TCRB CDR3s of Type 1 diabetes patients in all four CD4+ subsets.

Their cognate antigens are unknown. Every bit of the isolated RNA underwent reverse transcription, so sequencing read expressed TCRB transcripts. Sequencing used immunoSEQ multiplex PCR; TCRdb keeps in-frame clones, though not all of them. There are some 370,000 clones in the sample; 9.5% to 10% occur only once, and about 0.6% lies in the top ten. The sample comprised central memory CD4+ T cells from blood. These receptors originate from a man aged 25-40 years with type 1 diabetes.

This clone was seen only a few times. The rearrangement joins TRBV7-2 to TRBJ2-5; D unresolved. The CDR3 extends over 14 amino acids. Trimming removed 1 base at V and 4 bases at J, with 10 bases between. From germline, CDR1 is SGHTA and CDR2 FQGNSA. The CDR3 DNA reads as TGTGCCAGCAGCTTAGTGGAGAGTACAGAGACCCAGTACTTC. It is translated as CASSLVESTETQYF.

The table lists this clone with a few counts. This sequence joins TRBV7-2 and TRBJ1-2; D perhaps matches TRBD1 (5 bases). CDR3 length: 15 amino acids. The V gene lost 4 bases and the J gene lost 2 bases, with 14 bases spanning the gap. Per germline, CDR1 SGHTA and CDR2 FQGNSA. CDR3 coding DNA: TGTGCCAGCAGCTCTCCCTCGGCAGGGAACTATGGCTACACCTTC. As protein: CASSSPSAGNYGYTF. Complete variable domain (other parts from reference TRBV7-2 and TRBJ1-2): GAGVSQSPSNKVTEKGKDVELRCDPISGHTALYWYRQSLGQGLEFLIYFQGNSAPDKSGLPSDRFSAERTGGSVSTLTIQRTQQEDSAVYLCASSSPSAGNYGYTFGSGTRLTVV.

The V call is TRBV9, the J call TRBJ2-2; the match to TRBD2 covers 8 bases. Germline V gives CDR1 SGDLS, CDR2 YYNGEE. The CDR3 spans 16 residues. V lost 0 bases to trimming and J lost 5 bases; unmatched junction nucleotides: 6. As DNA, the CDR3 is TGTGCCAGCAGCGTAGCGGGGGGGCCGTGGACCGGGGAGCTGTTTTTT. It is translated as CASSVAGGPWTGELFF.

This clone was detected ten times or more. The V gene is TRBV30, the J gene TRBJ2-1; D possibly corresponds to TRBD1 (6 bases). The V and J ends lost 4 bases and 4 bases respectively, with 11 bases between them. Per germline, CDR1 GTSNPN and CDR2 SVGIG (reference sequence). The CDR3 has 13 residues. CDR3 nucleotides: TGTGCCTGGAAGGGGGAGCGGTACAATGAGCAGTTCTTC. Its protein product is CAWKGERYNEQFF.